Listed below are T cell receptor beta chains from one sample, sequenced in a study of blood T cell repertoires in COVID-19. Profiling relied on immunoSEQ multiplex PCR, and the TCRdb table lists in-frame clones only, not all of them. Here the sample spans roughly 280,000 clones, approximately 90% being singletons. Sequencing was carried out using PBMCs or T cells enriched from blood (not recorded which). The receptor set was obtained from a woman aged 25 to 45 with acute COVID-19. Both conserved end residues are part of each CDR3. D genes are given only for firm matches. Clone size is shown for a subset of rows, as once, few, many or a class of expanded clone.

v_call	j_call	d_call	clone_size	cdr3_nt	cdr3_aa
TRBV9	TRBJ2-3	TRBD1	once	TGTGCCAGCAGCGTAGCTACAGGGGCCACAGATACGCAGTATTTT	CASSVATGATDTQYF
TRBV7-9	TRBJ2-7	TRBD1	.	TGTGCCAGCAGCTTAGGTATCGACAGGGGATCCGAGCAGTACTTC	CASSLGIDRGSEQYF
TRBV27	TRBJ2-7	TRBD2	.	TGTGCCAGCAGTGCCCCTAGCGGTGACGGGGAGCAGTACTTC	CASSAPSGDGEQYF
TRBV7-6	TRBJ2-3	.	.	TGTGCCAGCAGCCCCTGGGGCGCGTCTGGAGGGGTTGATACGCAGTATTTT	CASSPWGASGGVDTQYF
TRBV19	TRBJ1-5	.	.	TGTGCCAGTAGCCGAGGTCGGGGAAATAGCAATCAGCCCCAGCATTTT	CASSRGRGNSNQPQHF
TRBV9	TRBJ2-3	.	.	TGTGCCAGCAGCGTAATGGGGCGGGGTTACACAGATACGCAGTATTTT	CASSVMGRGYTDTQYF
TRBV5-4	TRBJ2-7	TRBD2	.	TGTGCCAGCAGCGTGGGACTAGCGGGAGGAGGCGAGCAGTACTTC	CASSVGLAGGGEQYF
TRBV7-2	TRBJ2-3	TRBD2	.	TGTGCCAGCAGCTTAGGGGGCGGGAGGCCGACAGATACGCAGTATTTT	CASSLGGGRPTDTQYF
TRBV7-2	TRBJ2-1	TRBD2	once	TGTGCCAGCAGCTTAGCGTGGCTAGCGGGAGAGAGATTCTTC	CASSLAWLAGERFF
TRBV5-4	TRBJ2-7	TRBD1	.	TGTGCCAGCAGCCCTACGGGACAGGGGACTTACGAGCAGTACTTC	CASSPTGQGTYEQYF
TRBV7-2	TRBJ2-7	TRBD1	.	TGTGCCAGCAGCTTCCAGACAGGGACGATCGCCTACGAGCAGTACTTC	CASSFQTGTIAYEQYF
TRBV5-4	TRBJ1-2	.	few	TGTGCCAGCAGCGAACAGGGCCCCTATGGCTACACCTTC	CASSEQGPYGYTF
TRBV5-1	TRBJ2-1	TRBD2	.	TGCGCCAGCAGCTCCCTAGCGGGAGGGAGCTCCTACAATGAGCAGTTCTTC	CASSSLAGGSSYNEQFF
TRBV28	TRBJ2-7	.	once	TGTGCCAGCAGTTTCGCTCTAGGTTACGAGCAGTACTTC	CASSFALGYEQYF
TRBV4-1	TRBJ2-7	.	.	TGCGCCAGCAGCCAAGTGGGAGATAGTGGAGTCGAGCAGTACTTC	CASSQVGDSGVEQYF
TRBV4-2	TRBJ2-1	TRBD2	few	TGTGCCAGCAGCCCGCAGGGACTAGCGGACAATGAGCAGTTCTTC	CASSPQGLADNEQFF
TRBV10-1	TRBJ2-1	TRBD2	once	TGCGCCAGCAGTCTGCTACTAGCGGGAGGATTCAATGAGCAGTTCTTC	CASSLLLAGGFNEQFF
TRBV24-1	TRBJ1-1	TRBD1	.	TGTGCCACCAAACAGGGGGGAGGCACTGAAGCTTTCTTT	CATKQGGGTEAFF
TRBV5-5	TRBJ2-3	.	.	TGTGCCAGCAGCTTGGAGTGGGGGGAGAGTCGGGCAGATACGCAGTATTTT	CASSLEWGESRADTQYF
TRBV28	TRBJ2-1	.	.	TGTGCCAGCAATATACCAAATATACTCACAGGAGTGGCCTACAATGAGCAGTTCTTC	CASNIPNILTGVAYNEQFF
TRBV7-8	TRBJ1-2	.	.	TGTGCCAGCAGCTCCCAAGGGGATCCGTCCTATGGCTACACCTTC	CASSSQGDPSYGYTF
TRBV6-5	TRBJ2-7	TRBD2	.	TGTGCCACCGGGGGGTCTGGTTCCTACGAGCAGTACTTC	CATGGSGSYEQYF
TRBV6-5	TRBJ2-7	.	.	TGTGCCAGCAGTTTCGGAGAGGGGGAGGGCGAGCAGTACTTC	CASSFGEGEGEQYF
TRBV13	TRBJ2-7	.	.	TGTGCCAGCAGCCTCCTAGGAGTTGAAGAGCAGTACTTC	CASSLLGVEEQYF
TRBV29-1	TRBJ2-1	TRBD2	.	TGCAGCGTTGAAAAGCGGGAGGGTTGGGATGAGCAGTTCTTC	CSVEKREGWDEQFF
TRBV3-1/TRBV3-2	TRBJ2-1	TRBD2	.	TGTGCCAGCAGTCTCGGGACTAGGGACGACAATGAGCAGTTCTTC	CASSLGTRDDNEQFF
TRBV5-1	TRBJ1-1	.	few	TGCGCCAGCAGCTTTACGGCGGAGGGGAACACTGAAGCTTTCTTT	CASSFTAEGNTEAFF
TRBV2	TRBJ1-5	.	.	TGTGCCAGCAGTCCAATAATACAGGGATATCAGCCCCAGCATTTT	CASSPIIQGYQPQHF
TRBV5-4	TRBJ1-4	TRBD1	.	TGTGCCAGCAGCGCTGAGACAGGGGTCGATGAAAAACTGTTTTTT	CASSAETGVDEKLFF
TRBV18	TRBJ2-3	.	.	TGTGCCAGCTCACAGGCGGGGACTTTAACAGATACGCAGTATTTT	CASSQAGTLTDTQYF
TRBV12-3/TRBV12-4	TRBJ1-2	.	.	TGTGCCAGCAGTGCCGGCAGGGTAGGTGGCTACACCTTC	CASSAGRVGGYTF
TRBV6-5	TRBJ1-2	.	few	TGTGCCAGCAGTTACACCCACAGGGACGGCTACACCTTC	CASSYTHRDGYTF
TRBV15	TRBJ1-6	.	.	TGTGCCACCAGCAGAGATTCAGGGATGTATAATTCACCCCTCCACTTT	CATSRDSGMYNSPLHF
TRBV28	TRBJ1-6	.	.	TGTGCCAGCAGTTCCGAGTTGGACTTGAATTCACCCCTCCACTTT	CASSSELDLNSPLHF
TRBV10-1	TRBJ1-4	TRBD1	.	TGCGCCAGCAGCGAGGGGACAGCTAATGAAAAACTGTTTTTT	CASSEGTANEKLFF
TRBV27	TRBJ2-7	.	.	TGTGCCAGCCGTCCCAAGGCCGGGAGCATGTACGAGCAGTACTTC	CASRPKAGSMYEQYF
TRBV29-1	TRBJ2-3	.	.	TGCAGCGTTGAAACCGAGAGTGCCAGGGGACCCGATACGCAGTATTTT	CSVETESARGPDTQYF
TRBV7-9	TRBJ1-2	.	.	TGTGCCAGCAGCCCGACCTGGGGCGATGGCTACACCTTC	CASSPTWGDGYTF
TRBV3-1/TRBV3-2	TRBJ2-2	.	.	TGTGCCAGCAGTCGGGCCGGGGAGCTGTTTTTT	CASSRAGELFF
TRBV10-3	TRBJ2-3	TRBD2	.	TGTGCCATCAGGAGTGGAGGGCTAGCGGGAGTGTCAGATACGCAGTATTTT	CAIRSGGLAGVSDTQYF
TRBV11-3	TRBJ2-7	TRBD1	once	TGTGCCAGCAGCTTAGGTCATTCAGGACAGGGCCACTACGAGCAGTACTTC	CASSLGHSGQGHYEQYF
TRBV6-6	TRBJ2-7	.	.	TGTGCCAGCAGTTCGGACAGCCGTACCTACGAGCAGTACTTC	CASSSDSRTYEQYF
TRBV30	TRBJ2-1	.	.	TGTGCCTGGAACTGGGCCAATGAGCAGTTCTTC	CAWNWANEQFF
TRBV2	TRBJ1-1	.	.	TGTGCCAGCAGGCTAGGACAAACGAACACTGAAGCTTTCTTT	CASRLGQTNTEAFF
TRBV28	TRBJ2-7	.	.	TGTGCCACCTCCCGGGGCTCCTACGAGCAGTACTTC	CATSRGSYEQYF
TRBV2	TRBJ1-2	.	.	TGTGCCAGCAGTGACGGTAGTATCACCTACTATGGCTACACCTTC	CASSDGSITYYGYTF
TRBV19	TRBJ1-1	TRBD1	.	TGTGCCAGTAGTATTGATCCCGGGGACAGGGGGCTAACTGAAGCTTTCTTT	CASSIDPGDRGLTEAFF
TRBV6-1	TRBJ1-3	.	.	TGTGCCAGCAGTGAAGCGCCAGGGGTCCCCTCTGGAAACACCATATATTTT	CASSEAPGVPSGNTIYF
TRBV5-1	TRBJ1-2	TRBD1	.	TGCGCCAGCAGCTTGGGGACAGGGCTAAACTATGGCTACACCTTC	CASSLGTGLNYGYTF
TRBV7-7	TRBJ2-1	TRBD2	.	TGTGCCAGCAGCCCCTCGGTTCGACTAGCGGGAGGGAGCTCCTACAATGAGCAGTTCTTC	CASSPSVRLAGGSSYNEQFF
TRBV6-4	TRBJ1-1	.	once	TGTGCCAGCAGTGCACAGGAGAACACTGAAGCTTTCTTT	CASSAQENTEAFF
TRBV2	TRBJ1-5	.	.	TGTGCCAGCAGTGAACTGGGAGGATCAAGCAATCAGCCCCAGCATTTT	CASSELGGSSNQPQHF
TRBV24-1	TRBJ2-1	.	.	TGTGCCACCAGTGACGCGGGTGAGGGATCAAGGCTTGAGCAGTTCTTC	CATSDAGEGSRLEQFF
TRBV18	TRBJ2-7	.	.	TGTGCCAGCTCACTTTTTGCGACAGGTTCCTACGAGCAGTACTTC	CASSLFATGSYEQYF
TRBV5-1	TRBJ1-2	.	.	TGCGCCAGCAGCTTGGTCCCAAGCGATGGCTACACCTTC	CASSLVPSDGYTF
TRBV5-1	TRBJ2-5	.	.	TGCGCTTCCTGTTGGCAGGGTGATAACCGAGAGACCCAGTACTTC	CASCWQGDNRETQYF
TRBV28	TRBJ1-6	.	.	TGTGCCACCGTCACGGGAGGGGCCAATTCACCCCTCCACTTT	CATVTGGANSPLHF
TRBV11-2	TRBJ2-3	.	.	TGTGCCAGCAGCTTCGGAGTATCCACAGATACGCAGTATTTT	CASSFGVSTDTQYF